Below, 23 T cell receptor beta chains from the same sample are listed, as sequenced in a study of blood T cells in healthy people across ages. Primers used in a second PCR of roughly 6 to 12 cycles were a sample-barcoded 5' primer and a J-beta primer mix. MiXCR, run by TCRdb on the 5' RACE reads, gives a single entry per CDR3 protein. In the table there are over a million distinct CDR3 sequences, approximately 38% of which are singletons. Sequences were obtained from blood. The receptor source for this set is a woman aged 18-29 years in good health.

This chain connects TRBV5-1 to TRBJ2-1, with 7 bases identical to TRBD1. V shed 0 bases, J shed 10 bases, and the junction held 7 bases outside the gene matches. There are 14 residues in the CDR3. CDR1 is SGHRS and CDR2 is YFSETQ in the germline V gene. The chain's CDR3 is CASSLAIGTVEQFF. The CDR3 coding sequence is TGCGCCAGCAGCTTGGCTATCGGGACAGTCGAGCAGTTCTTC.

This chain connects TRBV3-1 to TRBJ1-6, with D possibly matching TRBD1 (5 bases). The length of the CDR3 is 17 residues. V was shortened by 0 bases and J by 0 bases, with 9 bases between the two germline ends. CDR1 LGHDT and CDR2 YNNKEL come from the germline V gene (reference sequence). DNA for the CDR3: TGTGCCAGCAGCCAAGATCCGGGACCCTCCTATAATTCACCCCTCCACTTT. Encoded protein: CASSQDPGPSYNSPLHF.

The chain couples TRBV3-1 to TRBJ2-7, with 8 bases fitting TRBD1. Germline V gene lookup returns CDR1 LGHDT and CDR2 YNNKEL (reference sequence). Trimming removed 4 bases from V and 7 bases from J; junction bases left unmatched: 15. CDR3 size: 16 residues. The CDR3 sequence: CASSLKTGAYYNEQYF. CDR3 nucleotides: TGTGCCAGCAGCCTAAAGACAGGGGCGTATTACAATGAGCAGTACTTC.

This clonotype was seen only a few times. The chain recombines TRBV7-9 with TRBJ2-5; no clear D. The CDR3 length is 15 residues. Trimming removed 0 bases from V and 1 base from J, with 9 bases in between. Germline V gene sequence: CDR1 SEHNR, CDR2 FQNEAQ (reference sequence). CDR3 protein: CASSLAVVFQETQYF. CDR3 bases: TGTGCCAGCAGCTTAGCGGTGGTTTTCCAAGAGACCCAGTACTTC. Full variable domain (remainder filled in from reference TRBV7-9 and TRBJ2-5): DTGVSQNPRHKITKRGQNVTFRCDPISEHNRLYWYRQTLGQGPEFLTYFQNEAQLEKSRLLSDRFSAERPKGSFSTLEIQRTEQGDSAMYLCASSLAVVFQETQYFGPGTRLLVL.

This rearrangement joins TRBV2 to TRBJ2-2, with D perhaps TRBD1 (6 bases). Germline CDR1 and CDR2: SNHLY and FYNNEI. This CDR3 is built from 14 residues. Trimming cost V 4 bases and J 7 bases, with 13 bases left between them. The CDR3: CASSVHREGGELFF. The DNA of the CDR3 is TGTGCCAGCAGTGTCCACAGGGAAGGCGGGGAGCTGTTTTTT.

The chain recombines TRBV20-1 with TRBJ2-5; 13 bases line up with TRBD2. This CDR3 spans 16 amino acids. With V trimmed by 6 bases and J by 2 bases, 9 bases remained unmatched. Germline V gene lookup returns CDR1 DFQATT and CDR2 SNEGSKA (reference sequence). The CDR3: CSARTSGGRPQETQYF. The CDR3 bases are TGCAGTGCAAGGACTAGCGGGGGCCGACCTCAAGAGACCCAGTACTTC.

A few counts support this clonotype. The chain joins TRBV7-2 to TRBJ1-2, with D perhaps matching TRBD1 (5 bases). V was shortened by 0 bases and J by 1 base, with 6 bases between the two germline ends. Per the germline V gene, CDR1 is SGHTA and CDR2 is FQGNSA. The CDR3 has 14 residues. In DNA form, the CDR3 reads TGTGCCAGCAGCTTAGCGACAGATAACTATGGCTACACCTTC. Translated, it gives CASSLATDNYGYTF.

The rearrangement joins TRBV20-1 to TRBJ1-2; D gene unclear. CDR3 size: 17 residues. V gave up 0 bases and J gave up 1 base, with 18 bases separating them. Germline loops: CDR1 DFQATT, CDR2 SNEGSKA (reference sequence). This CDR3 reads CSARDWGRGWGNYGYTF. The CDR3 region has the DNA TGCAGTGCTAGAGATTGGGGAAGAGGGTGGGGTAACTATGGCTACACCTTC.

The chain employs TRBV10-3 and TRBJ1-6; D uncertain. This CDR3 has 16 residues. Germline CDR1 reads ENHRY; CDR2 reads SYGVKD. V lost 0 bases, J lost 7 bases, and 13 bases lay in between. As DNA, the CDR3 is TGTGCCATCAGTGAGTCGGGAAGCCTCTCGAATTCACCCCTCCACTTT. Protein: CAISESGSLSNSPLHF.

This clonotype showed up just a few times. V is TRBV29-1 and J is TRBJ2-1; TRBD1 agrees at 10 bases. V was clipped by 6 bases and J by 2 bases; unmatched bases: 7. Germline V gene sequence: CDR1 SQVTM, CDR2 ANQGSEA. The CDR3 is 15 residues long. The DNA for the CDR3 is TGCAGCGTCCCCCCGACAGGGGGCACCTACAATGAGCAGTTCTTC. This codes for CSVPPTGGTYNEQFF.

CDR3 in amino acids: CASSQAGEGLQETQYF. CDR3 sequence (DNA): TGTGCCAGCAGCCAAGCTGGGGAGGGCCTCCAAGAGACCCAGTACTTC. V gene TRBV14 combines with J gene TRBJ2-5; 7 nucleotides agree with TRBD2. Germline CDR1 reads SGHDN; CDR2 reads FVKESK. This CDR3 is built from 16 residues. Trimming cost V 1 base and J 1 base; bases outside gene matches: 6.

The chain links TRBV2 to TRBJ2-5; TRBD2 matches 14 bases. The CDR3 is 14 amino acids. Germline assignment: CDR1 SNHLY and CDR2 FYNNEI. Germline trimming cut 7 bases from V and 7 bases from J; bases unmatched to any gene: 5. CDR3 bases: TGTGCCAGCAAAGGCGGGACTAGCGGGGGGACCCAGTACTTC. As protein: CASKGGTSGGTQYF.

This clonotype was seen only a few times. V gene TRBV20-1 combines with J gene TRBJ2-3; 10 bases map to TRBD2. The CDR3 totals 15 residues. Germline CDR1 reads DFQATT; CDR2 reads SNEGSKA (reference sequence). Unmatched junction bases numbered 5, after V lost 5 bases and J lost 0 bases. This CDR3 is CSAALAGASTDTQYF. In DNA, the CDR3 is TGCAGTGCTGCTCTAGCGGGGGCGAGCACAGATACGCAGTATTTT.

The chain recombines TRBV5-1 with TRBJ2-7; 9 bases fit TRBD2. The tail of the sequence fits TRBJ2-5 better, so the J call may be wrong. The CDR3 sequence is 14 residues long. Germline assignment: CDR1 SGHRS and CDR2 YFSETQ. The CDR3 bases are TGCGCCAGCAGCGTGGAAGCGGGGGGTGAGACCCAGTACTTC. It is translated as CASSVEAGGETQYF.

With regard to this clonotype: This may arise from a read error, as a much more abundant clone is one base away. The rearrangement uses TRBV15 and TRBJ2-3, with 7 bases identical to TRBD2. J lost 0 bases, V lost 2 bases, and 8 bases had no gene match. Per the germline V gene, CDR1 is LNHNV and CDR2 is YYDKDF (reference sequence). The CDR3 runs to 17 residues. The CDR3 loop reads CATSRYLAVLSTDTQYF. CDR3 coding DNA: TGTGCCACCAGCAGATACCTAGCGGTACTTAGCACAGATACGCAGTATTTT.

This clonotype was detected a few times. The chain uses TRBV5-1 and TRBJ2-7, with TRBD2 as a possible D gene (6 bases). The CDR3 loop spans 15 amino acids. V was trimmed by 4 bases and J by 1 base, leaving 15 bases between them. Germline assignment: CDR1 SGHRS and CDR2 YFSETQ. As DNA, the CDR3 is TGCGCCAGCAGCGCCTCGGAGGGTAGGTCCTACGAGCAGTACTTC. It yields the protein CASSASEGRSYEQYF.

This clonotype was counted between two and nine times. This chain joins TRBV4-1 and TRBJ2-1; possible D gene TRBD1, 5 bases. Germline lookup yields CDR1 MGHRA and CDR2 YSYEKL. V shed 0 bases and J shed 7 bases, with 7 bases lying between them. CDR3 size: 13 residues. CDR3 sequence: CASSQEGDNEQFF. CDR3 DNA sequence: TGCGCCAGCAGCCAAGAAGGGGATAATGAGCAGTTCTTC.

Here the CDR3 reads CASSPKGVNTEAFF. The CDR3 DNA reads TGCGCCAGCAGCCCAAAAGGGGTTAACACTGAAGCTTTCTTT. V is TRBV4-1 and J is TRBJ1-1; perhaps TRBD1 as D (5 bases). The CDR3 runs 14 residues. The V gene's germline CDR1 is MGHRA and CDR2 YSYEKL. V was clipped by 4 bases and J by 2 bases, with 11 bases between them.

This chain joins TRBV2 and TRBJ2-5; D is unresolved. Per germline, CDR1 SNHLY and CDR2 FYNNEI. The CDR3 loop spans 15 amino acids. Trimming removed 6 bases at V and 7 bases at J, with 21 bases between. CDR3 amino acids: CASRRQTGSDGTQYF. CDR3 nucleotide sequence: TGTGCCAGCAGGCGGCAGACTGGAAGTGACGGGACCCAGTACTTC.

V gene TRBV25-1 combines with J gene TRBJ2-5, with 7 bases matching TRBD1. This CDR3 has 13 amino acids. Germline V lookup: CDR1 MGHDK, CDR2 SYGVNS. V lost 7 bases to trimming and J lost 2 bases; unmatched junction nucleotides: 4. Here the CDR3 reads CASMGQFQETQYF. CDR3 nucleotides: TGTGCCAGCATGGGACAGTTTCAAGAGACCCAGTACTTC.

CDR3 DNA sequence: TGCAGTGCTAGACCCCGGTCGAGTTTTTGGCAGTACTTC. Translating gives CSARPRSSFWQYF. The chain recombines TRBV20-1 with TRBJ2-7; no clear D gene. The CDR3 totals 13 residues. The germline V and J ends were trimmed by 2 bases and 9 bases, with 17 bases remaining between them. The germline gives CDR1 DFQATT, CDR2 SNEGSKA (reference sequence).

The V and J genes are TRBV4-1 and TRBJ2-3; D not resolved. The V gene lost 5 bases and the J gene lost 2 bases, with 14 bases spanning the gap. This CDR3 has 15 amino acids. Germline CDR1 is MGHRA and CDR2 is YSYEKL. CDR3 amino acids: CASSSAGPVTDTQYF. The DNA of the CDR3 is TGCGCCAGCAGCTCAGCCGGGCCCGTCACAGATACGCAGTATTTT.

This clonotype has a count of ten or more. The chain links TRBV29-1 to TRBJ1-2; TRBD1 agrees at 7 bases. Losses at the gene ends were 5 bases for V and 3 bases for J; bases not matched to a gene: 3. The CDR3 contains 12 residues. CDR1 is SQVTM, CDR2 ANQGSEA, per germline. The CDR3 nucleotides read TGCAGCGTTTCTACAGGGGACTATGGCTACACCTTC. It translates to CSVSTGDYGYTF.